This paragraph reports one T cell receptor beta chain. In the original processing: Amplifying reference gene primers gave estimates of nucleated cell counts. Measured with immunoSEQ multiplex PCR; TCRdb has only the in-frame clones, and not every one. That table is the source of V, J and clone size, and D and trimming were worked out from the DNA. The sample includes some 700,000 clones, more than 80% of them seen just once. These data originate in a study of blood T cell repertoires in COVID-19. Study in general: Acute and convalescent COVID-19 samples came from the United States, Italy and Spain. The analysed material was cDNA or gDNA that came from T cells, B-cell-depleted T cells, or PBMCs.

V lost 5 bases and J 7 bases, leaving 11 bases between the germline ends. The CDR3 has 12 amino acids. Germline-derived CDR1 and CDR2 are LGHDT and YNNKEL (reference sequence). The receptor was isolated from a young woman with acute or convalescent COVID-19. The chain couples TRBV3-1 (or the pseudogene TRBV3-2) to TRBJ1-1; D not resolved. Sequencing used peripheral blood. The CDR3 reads CASSTERFEAFF. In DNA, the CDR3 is TGTGCCAGCAGCACAGAACGATTTGAAGCTTTCTTT.